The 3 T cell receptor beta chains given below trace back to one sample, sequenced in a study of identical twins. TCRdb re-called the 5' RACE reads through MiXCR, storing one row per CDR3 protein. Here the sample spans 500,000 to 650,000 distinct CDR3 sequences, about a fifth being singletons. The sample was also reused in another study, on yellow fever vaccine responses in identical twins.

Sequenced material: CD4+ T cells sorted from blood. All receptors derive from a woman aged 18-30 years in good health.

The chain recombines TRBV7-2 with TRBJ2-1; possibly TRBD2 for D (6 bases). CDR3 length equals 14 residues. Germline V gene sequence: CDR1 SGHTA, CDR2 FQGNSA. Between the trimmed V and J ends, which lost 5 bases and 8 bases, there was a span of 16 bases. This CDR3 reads CASSRNPLAHEQFF. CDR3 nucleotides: TGTGCCAGCAGCAGGAACCCCCTAGCGCATGAGCAGTTCTTC.

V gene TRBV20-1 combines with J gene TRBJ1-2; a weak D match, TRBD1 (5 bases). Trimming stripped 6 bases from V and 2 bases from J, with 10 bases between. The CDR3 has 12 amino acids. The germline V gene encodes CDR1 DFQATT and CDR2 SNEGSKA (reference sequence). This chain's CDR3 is CSAKTENYGYTF. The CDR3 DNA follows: TGCAGTGCCAAGACAGAGAACTATGGCTACACCTTC.

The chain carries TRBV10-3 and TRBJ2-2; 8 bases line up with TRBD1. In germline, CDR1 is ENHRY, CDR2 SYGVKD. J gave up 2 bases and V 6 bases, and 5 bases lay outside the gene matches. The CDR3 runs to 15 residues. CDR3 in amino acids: CAIRGQAFNTGELFF. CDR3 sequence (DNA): TGTGCCATCAGGGGACAGGCTTTTAACACCGGGGAGCTGTTTTTT.